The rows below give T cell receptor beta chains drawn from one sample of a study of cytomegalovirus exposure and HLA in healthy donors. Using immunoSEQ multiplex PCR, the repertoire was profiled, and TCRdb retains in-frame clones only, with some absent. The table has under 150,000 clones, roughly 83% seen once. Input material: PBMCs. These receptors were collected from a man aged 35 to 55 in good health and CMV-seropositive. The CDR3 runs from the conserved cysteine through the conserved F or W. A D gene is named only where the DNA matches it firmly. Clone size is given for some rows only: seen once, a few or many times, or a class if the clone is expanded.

CDR3aa: CASSLDVRDSTGELFF; v_gene: TRBV5-1; d_gene: NA; j_gene: TRBJ2-2; abundance: NA
CDR3aa: CSSSLLAPSGELFF; v_gene: TRBV7-9; d_gene: NA; j_gene: TRBJ2-2; abundance: NA
CDR3aa: CASSQETTAGYTF; v_gene: TRBV4-3; d_gene: NA; j_gene: TRBJ1-2; abundance: NA
CDR3aa: CASSLDQEGTEQFF; v_gene: TRBV5-4; d_gene: NA; j_gene: TRBJ2-1; abundance: NA
CDR3aa: CASSQWRQETQYF; v_gene: TRBV4-1; d_gene: NA; j_gene: TRBJ2-5; abundance: NA
CDR3aa: CASSPYRGLAGGINTGELFF; v_gene: TRBV4-1; d_gene: TRBD2; j_gene: TRBJ2-2; abundance: NA
CDR3aa: CASSLVAGTTYEQYF; v_gene: TRBV5-1; d_gene: NA; j_gene: TRBJ2-7; abundance: NA
CDR3aa: CASSPQGYSTDTQYF; v_gene: TRBV5-1; d_gene: NA; j_gene: TRBJ2-3; abundance: NA
CDR3aa: CASSPNGTPGNEQYF; v_gene: TRBV5-1; d_gene: NA; j_gene: TRBJ2-7; abundance: NA
CDR3aa: CASGQGQLSHEQYF; v_gene: TRBV12-5; d_gene: NA; j_gene: NA; abundance: few
CDR3aa: CASSLGVFQPQHF; v_gene: TRBV27; d_gene: NA; j_gene: TRBJ1-5; abundance: NA
CDR3aa: CSVAPTNNEQFF; v_gene: TRBV29-1; d_gene: NA; j_gene: TRBJ2-1; abundance: NA
CDR3aa: CASSLWAGQNQPQHF; v_gene: TRBV7-2; d_gene: NA; j_gene: TRBJ1-5; abundance: NA
CDR3aa: CASSGGCGPYEQYF; v_gene: TRBV6-4; d_gene: NA; j_gene: TRBJ2-7; abundance: NA
CDR3aa: CASSQHGTGLSGELFF; v_gene: TRBV7-2; d_gene: TRBD1; j_gene: TRBJ2-2; abundance: NA
CDR3aa: CASRAHDGGRSQPQHF; v_gene: TRBV19; d_gene: NA; j_gene: TRBJ1-5; abundance: NA
CDR3aa: CASSYLADTQYF; v_gene: TRBV7-9; d_gene: NA; j_gene: TRBJ2-3; abundance: NA
CDR3aa: CASSSGGYSTDTQYF; v_gene: TRBV5-1; d_gene: NA; j_gene: TRBJ2-3; abundance: NA
CDR3aa: CASSPGTSGGNEQFF; v_gene: TRBV18; d_gene: TRBD2; j_gene: TRBJ2-1; abundance: NA
CDR3aa: CSVEDRAGRETQYF; v_gene: TRBV29-1; d_gene: NA; j_gene: TRBJ2-5; abundance: NA
CDR3aa: CASSPPSGRAAGTDTQYF; v_gene: TRBV28; d_gene: TRBD2; j_gene: TRBJ2-3; abundance: NA
CDR3aa: CASSIGQGAGYGYTF; v_gene: TRBV19; d_gene: TRBD1; j_gene: TRBJ1-2; abundance: NA
CDR3aa: CASSPYSNPSGGGEQYF; v_gene: TRBV5-1; d_gene: TRBD2; j_gene: TRBJ2-7; abundance: few
CDR3aa: CASSQGQGAYEQYF; v_gene: TRBV14; d_gene: TRBD1; j_gene: TRBJ2-7; abundance: once
CDR3aa: CASSSPGQGGFDTEAFF; v_gene: TRBV21-1; d_gene: NA; j_gene: TRBJ1-1; abundance: NA
CDR3aa: CASSYTGYEQYF; v_gene: TRBV5-6; d_gene: NA; j_gene: TRBJ2-7; abundance: NA
CDR3aa: CASSPLTSGAETQYF; v_gene: TRBV7-2; d_gene: TRBD2; j_gene: TRBJ2-5; abundance: NA
CDR3aa: CASSMRQGHTDTQYF; v_gene: TRBV5-4; d_gene: TRBD1; j_gene: TRBJ2-3; abundance: NA
CDR3aa: CASSEPRGNTEAFF; v_gene: TRBV6-1; d_gene: NA; j_gene: TRBJ1-1; abundance: NA
CDR3aa: CASSRDRGLNQPQHF; v_gene: TRBV2; d_gene: TRBD1; j_gene: TRBJ1-5; abundance: NA
CDR3aa: CASRGEGTEAFF; v_gene: TRBV9; d_gene: NA; j_gene: TRBJ1-1; abundance: NA
CDR3aa: CASSYTGDEQYF; v_gene: TRBV5-4; d_gene: TRBD1; j_gene: TRBJ2-7; abundance: NA
CDR3aa: CASSFRSEAFF; v_gene: TRBV5-5; d_gene: NA; j_gene: TRBJ1-1; abundance: NA
CDR3aa: CASSHPQSVETQYF; v_gene: TRBV4-1; d_gene: NA; j_gene: TRBJ2-5; abundance: NA
CDR3aa: CASSYSNYRDRSEQYF; v_gene: TRBV6-6; d_gene: NA; j_gene: TRBJ2-7; abundance: NA
CDR3aa: CASSLSFGYTF; v_gene: TRBV5-6; d_gene: NA; j_gene: TRBJ1-2; abundance: NA
CDR3aa: CASSTRQRGGLNEQFF; v_gene: TRBV9; d_gene: TRBD2; j_gene: TRBJ2-1; abundance: NA
CDR3aa: CASSLARDSYNEKLFF; v_gene: TRBV7-9; d_gene: TRBD1; j_gene: TRBJ1-4; abundance: NA
CDR3aa: CASRDMVRETQYF; v_gene: TRBV2; d_gene: NA; j_gene: TRBJ2-5; abundance: NA
CDR3aa: CAMQYGSSQETQYF; v_gene: TRBV2; d_gene: NA; j_gene: TRBJ2-5; abundance: NA
CDR3aa: CASSLTSFGYQETQYF; v_gene: TRBV7-9; d_gene: NA; j_gene: TRBJ2-5; abundance: few
CDR3aa: CASSELENTEAFF; v_gene: TRBV2; d_gene: NA; j_gene: TRBJ1-1; abundance: NA
CDR3aa: CASSPRGGMGTDTQYF; v_gene: TRBV7-8; d_gene: NA; j_gene: TRBJ2-3; abundance: NA
CDR3aa: CASSVESEAFF; v_gene: TRBV6-1; d_gene: NA; j_gene: TRBJ1-1; abundance: NA
CDR3aa: CASSFTSGGTDTQYF; v_gene: TRBV7-9; d_gene: TRBD2; j_gene: TRBJ2-3; abundance: NA
CDR3aa: CASSLLAGGAAYEQYF; v_gene: TRBV7-6; d_gene: TRBD2; j_gene: TRBJ2-7; abundance: NA
CDR3aa: CASSPFAGTGGNSPLHF; v_gene: TRBV7-9; d_gene: TRBD1; j_gene: TRBJ1-6; abundance: NA
CDR3aa: CASSWGQGPYEQYF; v_gene: TRBV5-4; d_gene: TRBD1; j_gene: NA; abundance: NA
CDR3aa: CASSPGTGRTLGSGNTIYF; v_gene: TRBV7-6; d_gene: TRBD1; j_gene: TRBJ1-3; abundance: NA
CDR3aa: CASSYYKTQYF; v_gene: TRBV6-5; d_gene: NA; j_gene: TRBJ2-5; abundance: NA
CDR3aa: CASSERTHYGYTF; v_gene: TRBV6-1; d_gene: NA; j_gene: TRBJ1-2; abundance: few
CDR3aa: CASSPQEKRYYGYTF; v_gene: TRBV18; d_gene: NA; j_gene: TRBJ1-2; abundance: NA
CDR3aa: CASSSLPAGGKDTQYF; v_gene: TRBV27; d_gene: TRBD2; j_gene: TRBJ2-3; abundance: NA